This TCR beta chain stems from a study of tumor and adjacent non-tumor tissue in lung cancer. Study-level information: On average, productive TCRbeta reads reached some 4.4 million per sample.

Points from the study as a whole: Tumor tissue had significantly higher TCR diversity than normal lung.

A modified ARM-PCR protocol with three rounds of nested PCR amplified TCRbeta. TCRdb fed the multiplex PCR reads into MiXCR, producing one record per CDR3 protein. The table includes some 100,000 distinct CDR3 sequences, roughly three fifths detected once. The template was RNA from unsorted bulk tissue. More than 3 cm separated this lung sample from the edge of the tumor. This CDR3 contains 16 residues. This clonotype was found once. Its cognate antigen is unknown. One end of the junction varies from germline; a read error may be responsible. The chain recombines TRBV12-3 or TRBV12-4 with TRBJ1-6; 7 bases align to TRBD1. The sequence derives from a man aged 55 to 70 with non-small cell lung cancer. The sequenced sample consisted of distant non-tumor lung tissue. The CDR3, as DNA: TGTGCCTGCAGTTTAACAGGGGAACGCTATAATTCACCACTCCACTTT. The encoded protein is CACSLTGERYNSPLHF.